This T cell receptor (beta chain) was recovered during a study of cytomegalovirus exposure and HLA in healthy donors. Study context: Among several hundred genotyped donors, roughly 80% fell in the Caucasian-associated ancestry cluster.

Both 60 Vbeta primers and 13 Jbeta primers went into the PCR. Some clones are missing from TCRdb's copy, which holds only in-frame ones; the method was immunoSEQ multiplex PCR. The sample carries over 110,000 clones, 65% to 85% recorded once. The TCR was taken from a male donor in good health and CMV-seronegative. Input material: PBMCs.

The DNA for the CDR3 is TGTGCCAGTAGTTCCACAGGGGGCCCCAATCAGCCCCAGCATTTT. This codes for CASSSTGGPNQPQHF. This sequence joins TRBV19 and TRBJ1-5, with 9 bases that match TRBD1. After removal of 5 bases from V and 3 bases from J, the junction contained 5 bases not matched to a gene. The CDR3 length is 15 residues. Per germline, CDR1 LNHDA and CDR2 SQIVND (reference sequence).